A selection of T cell receptor beta chains follows, all from one sample in a study of cytomegalovirus exposure and HLA in healthy donors. Some clones are missing from TCRdb's copy, which holds only in-frame ones; the method was immunoSEQ multiplex PCR. The sample holds 45,000 to 55,000 clones. The material sequenced was PBMCs. These receptor sequences come from a male donor in good health and CMV-seropositive. Both conserved end residues are part of each CDR3. Fields, in order: J gene, V gene, CDR3 protein.

TRBJ2-7	TRBV16	CASSSHRTVYEQYF
TRBJ2-7	TRBV2	CASSLDSPNEQYF
TRBJ1-6	TRBV11-2	CASSWTDYNSPLHF
TRBJ1-2	TRBV13	CASSLAGYTF
TRBJ1-1	TRBV6-6	CASSYGGDTEAFF
TRBJ1-5	TRBV7-9	CASSFAGGSNQPQHF
TRBJ2-7	TRBV19	CASSISGEQYF
TRBJ1-2	TRBV10-3	CAISEFDTGYGYTF
TRBJ2-5	TRBV6-4	CANRAGTGGAETQYF
TRBJ2-2	TRBV5-1	CASSLAGNTGELFF